This T cell receptor (beta chain) was retrieved from a study of radiotherapy plus CTLA-4 blockade in lung cancer. Study overall: Among enrolled patients, under 20% responded and about 30% achieved disease control.

This table comes from immunoSEQ multiplex PCR, and its TCRdb copy is limited to in-frame clones, with some not included. The sample shows 35,000 or so clones, approximately 85% of them seen only once. Overall study findings and caveats: Strongest reported response predictors: early blood clone changes and post-radiation interferon-beta. Following radiotherapy plus ipilimumab, tumor-derived TCR clones expanded in the blood.

Note on this clone: As yet, its antigen is unknown.

V lost 0 bases, J lost 3 bases, and 12 bases lay in between. CDR1 is SGHNT, CDR2 YYREEE, per germline (reference sequence). CDR3 length: 15 amino acids. The receptor's source is a human donor with non-small cell lung cancer who had stable disease on radiotherapy plus ipilimumab. Source: peripheral blood, taken from a patient treated with radiotherapy plus ipilimumab. The rearrangement links TRBV5-4 to TRBJ1-1; tentatively, D is TRBD1 (5 bases). CDR3 sequence reads: CASSLVGSGDTEAFF. The CDR3 nucleotides read TGTGCCAGCAGCTTGGTCGGTTCGGGGGACACTGAAGCTTTCTTT.